One sample yielded the 31 T cell receptor beta chains listed below, sequenced in a study of blood T cell repertoires in COVID-19. The data were produced by immunoSEQ multiplex PCR, yet TCRdb's version contains in-frame clones alone and is incomplete. The sample lists fewer than 65,000 clones; about 91% were seen once. The specimen was peripheral blood. The origin of the receptors is an older woman with active or convalescent COVID-19.

The rearrangement links TRBV30 to TRBJ1-6, with D unclear. Trimming shortened V by 1 base and J by 8 bases, and 12 bases separated the two germline ends. The CDR3 is 14 residues long. Germline CDR1 and CDR2: GTSNPN and SVGIG (reference sequence). The CDR3 nucleotides read TGTGCCTGGAGTGAGGGAGTCAGCCATTCACCCCTCCACTTT. This translates into CAWSEGVSHSPLHF.

This clone has a single count. The genes are TRBV5-1 and TRBJ2-1; 8 bases line up with TRBD2. From germline, CDR1 is SGHRS and CDR2 YFSETQ. Unmatched junction bases numbered 6, after V lost 0 bases and J lost 1 base. The CDR3 spans 17 residues. CDR3 DNA: TGCGCCAGCAGCTTGGGCAAGGCGGGGGGATCCTACAATGAGCAGTTCTTC. Protein: CASSLGKAGGSYNEQFF.

The chain couples TRBV5-1 to TRBJ2-5, with D tentatively TRBD1 (6 bases). The germline V gene encodes CDR1 SGHRS and CDR2 YFSETQ. V shed 4 bases and J shed 5 bases, with 12 bases lying between them. This CDR3 is 13 amino acids long. Written as DNA, the CDR3 is TGCGCCAGCAGCCCACAGGGACGGGAGACCCAGTACTTC. As protein: CASSPQGRETQYF.

The genes are TRBV29-1 and TRBJ2-1, with TRBD2 matching over 9 bases. The CDR3 covers 13 residues. Germline V gene data show CDR1 as SQVTM and CDR2 as ANQGSEA. Trimming cost V 8 bases and J 3 bases; bases outside gene matches: 5. CDR3 protein: CSIAGVHYNEQFF. CDR3 nucleotide sequence: TGCAGCATAGCGGGGGTACACTACAATGAGCAGTTCTTC.

Details on this clone: It is unclear where the CDR3 begins or ends on the DNA, so no DNA is shown, and the CDR3 is as TCRdb lists it. The chain links TRBV28 to TRBJ1-1; TRBD1, the table's D call, was not compared with the DNA. The V gene's germline CDR1 is MDHEN and CDR2 SYDVKM. Ends included, the CDR3 has 13 residues. The CDR3 loop is CASILVSDTEAFF.

This chain joins TRBV28 and TRBJ1-3; D possibly corresponds to TRBD1 (6 bases). Germline V gene sequence: CDR1 MDHEN, CDR2 SYDVKM. This CDR3 region has 14 residues. V was clipped by 6 bases and J by 5 bases, with 14 bases between them. The CDR3 loop is CASSLGQGRNTIYF. The CDR3 DNA follows: TGTGCCAGCAGCCTCGGCCAGGGGCGAAACACCATATATTTT.

The chain recombines TRBV19 with TRBJ1-2; D is unresolved. Germline V gene lookup returns CDR1 LNHDA and CDR2 SQIVND (reference sequence). CDR3 length equals 11 residues. The V gene lost 7 bases and the J gene lost 8 bases, with 11 bases spanning the gap. This CDR3 reads CASTPGGGYTF. The CDR3 bases are TGTGCCAGTACCCCGGGAGGGGGCTACACCTTC.

V usage is TRBV6-5 and J usage is TRBJ2-7; TRBD2 matches at 8 bases. Trimming removed 6 bases from V and 5 bases from J; junction bases left unmatched: 6. The CDR3 runs 13 residues. CDR1 and CDR2 (germline): MNHEY, SVGAGI. This chain's CDR3 is CASSGGAPNEQYF. The CDR3 DNA sequence: TGTGCCAGCAGCGGGGGGGCTCCCAACGAGCAGTACTTC.

The chain combines TRBV28 with TRBJ1-5; D perhaps matches TRBD1 (5 bases). CDR3 length equals 15 residues. From germline, CDR1 is MDHEN and CDR2 SYDVKM. Trimming cost V 1 base and J 7 bases, with 14 bases left between them. The DNA for the CDR3 is TGTGCCAGCAGTTTATCGATCCAGGGAGGACAGCCCCAGCATTTT. As protein: CASSLSIQGGQPQHF.

This chain joins TRBV6-6 and TRBJ1-1, with D perhaps TRBD1 (5 bases). V dropped 2 bases and J dropped 4 bases, with 11 bases sitting between them. Germline-derived CDR1 and CDR2 are MNHNY and SVGAGI (reference sequence). The CDR3 contains 14 residues. The CDR3, as DNA: TGTGCCAGCAGTTACCCGCAGGGAAGCACTGAAGCTTTCTTT. The encoded protein is CASSYPQGSTEAFF.

The chain links TRBV18 to TRBJ2-1; 9 nucleotides align to TRBD2. The CDR3 is made up of 14 amino acids. J gave up 14 bases and V 7 bases, and 15 bases lay outside the gene matches. The germline V gene encodes CDR1 KGHSH and CDR2 LQKENI. CDR3 in DNA: TGTGCCAGCTTCGAAGAAAGCGGGAGGCCCCTGGAGTTCTTC. Protein sequence: CASFEESGRPLEFF.

This chain connects TRBV19 to TRBJ2-2, with TRBD1 identical over 8 bases. The germline gives CDR1 LNHDA, CDR2 SQIVND (reference sequence). V lost 5 bases, J lost 5 bases, and 4 bases stayed unmatched. The CDR3 runs to 14 residues. The chain's CDR3 is CASSQGARTGELFF. The CDR3 nucleotides are TGTGCCAGTAGTCAGGGGGCGAGGACCGGGGAGCTGTTTTTT.

This clone has a single count. V usage is TRBV5-1 and J usage is TRBJ1-2; the match to TRBD1 covers 7 bases. The V gene end was trimmed by 1 base and the J gene end by 6 bases; junction bases not matched to a gene: 6. Germline CDR1 SGHRS, CDR2 YFSETQ. The CDR3 extends over 14 amino acids. CDR3 sequence reads: CASSLMGTEDGYTF. CDR3 DNA: TGCGCCAGCAGCTTGATGGGGACAGAAGATGGCTACACCTTC.

The chain carries TRBV15 and TRBJ2-7; 8 nucleotides line up with TRBD2. Losses at the gene ends were 0 bases for V and 3 bases for J; bases not matched to a gene: 16. The germline CDR1 and CDR2 sequences are LNHNV and YYDKDF (reference sequence). The CDR3 runs 19 residues. CDR3 sequence (DNA): TGTGCCACCAGCAGAGAAATCTCCGCCCCCGGGACTAGTGTCTACGAGCAGTACTTC. It encodes CATSREISAPGTSVYEQYF.

This sequence joins TRBV15 and TRBJ2-1; maybe TRBD1 (6 bases). The CDR3 spans 16 residues. The V gene lost 2 bases and the J gene lost 9 bases, with 20 bases spanning the gap. Germline V gene data show CDR1 as LNHNV and CDR2 as YYDKDF (reference sequence). The CDR3 nucleotides are TGTGCCACCAGCAGATCCAGGGGTGCTTCAACGGGTGAGCAGTTCTTC. Its protein product is CATSRSRGASTGEQFF.

The CDR3 protein is CSVALAGSTGELFF. The CDR3 coding sequence is TGCAGCGTTGCCCTAGCGGGAAGCACCGGGGAGCTGTTTTTT. This chain uses TRBV29-1 with TRBJ2-2; TRBD2 aligns across 9 bases. The CDR3 loop spans 14 amino acids. Looked up from germline, CDR1 is SQVTM and CDR2 is ANQGSEA. The V gene end was trimmed by 4 bases and the J gene end by 4 bases; junction bases not matched to a gene: 4.

V gene TRBV28 combines with J gene TRBJ2-1; tentative D call: TRBD2 (6 bases). This CDR3 is 16 amino acids long. CDR1 is MDHEN, CDR2 SYDVKM, per germline. V lost 8 bases and J 0 bases, leaving 17 bases between the germline ends. The CDR3 region is CASPPAGKASYNEQFF. The CDR3 coding sequence is TGTGCCAGCCCACCGGCGGGAAAGGCCTCCTACAATGAGCAGTTCTTC.

The chain joins TRBV28 to TRBJ2-1, with 9 bases lining up with TRBD2. The CDR3 is made up of 16 amino acids. CDR1 is MDHEN and CDR2 is SYDVKM in the germline V gene. The V and J ends lost 4 bases and 5 bases, in that order; junction bases with no gene match: 9. CDR3 sequence (DNA): TGTGCCAGCAGTTCCAATAGCGGGAGTGGTAACAATGAGCAGTTCTTC. This sequence encodes CASSSNSGSGNNEQFF.

The chain carries TRBV6-5 and TRBJ1-2, with 7 bases fitting TRBD1. The V gene's germline CDR1 is MNHEY and CDR2 SVGAGI. The ends lost 0 bases at V and 3 bases at J; junction bases unmatched: 4. The CDR3 extends over 15 amino acids. CDR3 bases: TGTGCCAGCAGTTACTCGAAAGACAGGGACTATGGCTACACCTTC. This encodes CASSYSKDRDYGYTF.

The chain combines TRBV27 with TRBJ2-7, with 7 bases matching TRBD1. The CDR3 spans 14 residues. V was clipped by 4 bases and J by 6 bases; unmatched bases: 9. CDR1 and CDR2 from the germline V gene are MNHEY and SMNVEV (reference sequence). The chain's CDR3 is CASSSGQSGPEQYF. CDR3 coding DNA: TGTGCCAGCAGTTCGGGACAGTCTGGGCCCGAGCAGTACTTC.

The V and J genes are TRBV6-5 and TRBJ2-7, with TRBD2 matching 16 bases. The trim removed 2 bases at V and 2 bases at J, leaving 0 bases unmatched. The CDR3 contains 16 residues. Germline CDR1 and CDR2: MNHEY and SVGAGI. The chain's CDR3 is CASSYGTSGRAYEQYF. As DNA, the CDR3 is TGTGCCAGCAGTTACGGGACTAGCGGGAGGGCCTACGAGCAGTACTTC.

This CDR3 reads CASSLSGLTDTQYF. In DNA form, the CDR3 reads TGTGCCAGCAGTTTATCCGGACTCACAGATACGCAGTATTTT. The rearrangement uses TRBV28 and TRBJ2-3; D might be TRBD2 (5 bases). Trimming took off 1 base at V and 2 bases at J, with 7 bases between the two ends. The germline V gene encodes CDR1 MDHEN and CDR2 SYDVKM. The CDR3 spans 14 residues.

The chain has TRBV28 and TRBJ2-7; maybe TRBD2 (5 bases). Germline V lookup: CDR1 MDHEN, CDR2 SYDVKM. V was shortened by 8 bases and J by 2 bases, with 10 bases between the two germline ends. The CDR3 runs to 12 residues. The CDR3 loop reads CASGGRTYEQYF. DNA of the CDR3: TGTGCCAGCGGAGGCAGGACCTACGAGCAGTACTTC. Using reference TRBV28 and TRBJ2-7 for the parts outside the CDR3, the full variable domain is DVKVTQSSRYLVKRTGEKVFLECVQDMDHENMFWYRQDPGLGLRLIYFSYDVKMKEKGDIPEGYSVSREKKERFSLILESASTNQTSMYLCASGGRTYEQYFGPGTRLTVT.

The J gene is TRBJ2-7, the V gene TRBV30, with D tentatively TRBD1 (5 bases). CDR3 size: 13 residues. Trimming took off 0 bases at V and 7 bases at J, with 13 bases between the two ends. Germline assignment: CDR1 GTSNPN and CDR2 SVGIG (reference sequence). In DNA, the CDR3 is TGTGCCTGGAGTGTAAAGGGGCCAGGGGAGCAGTACTTC. This codes for CAWSVKGPGEQYF.

The chain joins TRBV4-1 to TRBJ1-5, with D possibly matching TRBD1 (5 bases). The CDR3 is 15 residues long. V lost 0 bases and J 9 bases, leaving 15 bases between the germline ends. The germline CDR1 and CDR2 sequences are MGHRA and YSYEKL. CDR3 nucleotide sequence: TGCGCCAGCAGCCAAGAGTCCCAGGGTATGGTGCCCCAGCATTTT. It is translated as CASSQESQGMVPQHF.

This clone is a singleton in its sample. The genes are TRBV2 and TRBJ1-1; D gene unclear. The CDR3 totals 13 residues. Germline V gives CDR1 SNHLY, CDR2 FYNNEI. V lost 3 bases, J lost 5 bases, and 10 bases lay in between. The DNA for the CDR3 is TGTGCCAGCAGTGATCGGGGAAGTACTGAAGCTTTCTTT. Translation: CASSDRGSTEAFF.

The chain has TRBV2 and TRBJ2-2, with 7 bases matching TRBD2. There are 15 residues in the CDR3. Per the germline V gene, CDR1 is SNHLY and CDR2 is FYNNEI. V was pared by 6 bases and J by 4 bases, with 8 bases of the junction left unmatched. CDR3 residues: CASRGGGSFTGELFF. The DNA for the CDR3 is TGTGCCAGCAGGGGGGGAGGGTCGTTCACCGGGGAGCTGTTTTTT.

This chain links TRBV7-9 with TRBJ2-3, with 10 bases identical to TRBD2. The junction had 10 bases not matched to a gene; V was cut back by 6 bases and J by 1 base. This CDR3 spans 17 amino acids. Germline V gives CDR1 SEHNR, CDR2 FQNEAQ (reference sequence). DNA of the CDR3: TGTGCCAGCAGGTCAGAACCCGGGACTAGCGGCACAGATACGCAGTATTTT. Translation gives CASRSEPGTSGTDTQYF.

V is TRBV6-6 and J is TRBJ1-5; D possibly corresponds to TRBD1 (5 bases). Looked up from germline, CDR1 is MNHNY and CDR2 is SVGAGI (reference sequence). The CDR3 is made up of 15 amino acids. Trimming took off 4 bases at V and 0 bases at J, with 10 bases between the two ends. CDR3 bases: TGTGCCAGCAGTTCAGACAGAACTAGCAATCAGCCCCAGCATTTT. It yields the protein CASSSDRTSNQPQHF.

This chain links TRBV3-1 (or the pseudogene TRBV3-2) with TRBJ2-3; D ambiguous. This CDR3 has 14 residues. Germline V gene sequence: CDR1 LGHDT, CDR2 YNNKEL (reference sequence). Trimming cost V 2 bases and J 0 bases, with 6 bases left between them. This chain's CDR3 is CASSQRVSTDTQYF. CDR3 coding DNA: TGTGCCAGCAGCCAACGAGTTAGCACAGATACGCAGTATTTT.

The chain uses TRBV6-2 or TRBV6-3 and TRBJ1-1; 7 nucleotides match TRBD1. V lost 2 bases, J lost 6 bases, and 6 bases stayed unmatched. From germline, CDR1 is MNHEY and CDR2 SVGEGT. The CDR3 contains 14 residues. The CDR3: CASSYHDRDPEAFF. CDR3 DNA sequence: TGTGCCAGCAGTTACCACGACAGGGATCCTGAAGCTTTCTTT.